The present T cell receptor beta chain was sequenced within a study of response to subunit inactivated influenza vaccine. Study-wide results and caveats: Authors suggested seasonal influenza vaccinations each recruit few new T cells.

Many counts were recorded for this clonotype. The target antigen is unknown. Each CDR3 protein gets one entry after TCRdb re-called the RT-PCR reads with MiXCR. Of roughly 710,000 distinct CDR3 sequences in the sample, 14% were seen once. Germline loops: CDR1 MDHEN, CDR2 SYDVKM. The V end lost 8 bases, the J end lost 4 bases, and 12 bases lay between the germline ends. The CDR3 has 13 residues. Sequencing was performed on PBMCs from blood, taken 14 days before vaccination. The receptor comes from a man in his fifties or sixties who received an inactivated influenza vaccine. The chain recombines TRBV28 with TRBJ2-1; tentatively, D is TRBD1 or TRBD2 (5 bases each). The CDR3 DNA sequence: TGTGCCAGCGCTGGTGGGACGTACAATGAGCAGTTCTTC. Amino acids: CASAGGTYNEQFF. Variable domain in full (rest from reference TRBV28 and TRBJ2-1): DVKVTQSSRYLVKRTGEKVFLECVQDMDHENMFWYRQDPGLGLRLIYFSYDVKMKEKGDIPEGYSVSREKKERFSLILESASTNQTSMYLCASAGGTYNEQFFGPGTRLTVL.